This T cell receptor beta chain was sequenced in a study of identical twins. The study's findings and limits: Sequences that were beta out-of-frame showed weaker excess twin sharing.

Notes on this clonotype: What it recognizes is unknown.

The V end lost 6 bases, the J end lost 0 bases, and 13 bases lay between the germline ends. Looked up from germline, CDR1 is SGHVS and CDR2 is FQNEAQ. The CDR3 is 15 residues long. TCRdb redid the calling of the 5' RACE reads with MiXCR, one entry per CDR3 protein. The table has approximately 890,000 distinct CDR3 sequences, more than 9% seen once. These data are also associated with another study on yellow fever vaccine responses in identical twins.

This chain connects TRBV7-8 to TRBJ2-3; D call uncertain. This receptor was identified in a woman aged 18 to 35 in good health. Sequenced input: PBMCs. CDR3 amino acids: CASSTVATSTDTQYF. The CDR3 DNA follows: TGTGCCAGCAGTACCGTTGCGACTAGCACAGATACGCAGTATTTT.